One sample yielded the 21 T cell receptor beta chains listed below, sequenced in a study of blood T cell repertoires in COVID-19. Repertoires were generated with immunoSEQ multiplex PCR, while TCRdb's copy carries only in-frame clones and drops some. The sample lists around 300,000 clones; roughly 85% were seen once. The sequenced sample was peripheral blood. The source of these receptors is a human donor in a cohort sampled during active COVID-19.

The V and J genes are TRBV5-1 and TRBJ1-4; a possible D gene is TRBD1 (6 bases). Germline V CDR1 and CDR2: SGHRS, YFSETQ. Trimming took off 0 bases at V and 7 bases at J, with 13 bases between the two ends. The CDR3 is made up of 15 amino acids. The CDR3 DNA reads as TGCGCCAGCAGCTTGGCCCAGGGGCTTGGTGAAAAACTGTTTTTT. It specifies CASSLAQGLGEKLFF.

This clone has a handful of counts. V gene TRBV20-1 combines with J gene TRBJ2-4, with D maybe TRBD2 (6 bases). Deletions cut 3 bases from V and 7 bases from J, with 13 bases between. The CDR3 sequence is 13 residues long. CDR1 is DFQATT and CDR2 is SNEGSKA in the germline V gene (reference sequence). The CDR3 bases are TGCAGTGCTAGTGGCGGGGTTGGGAACATTCAGTACTTC. Translated, it gives CSASGGVGNIQYF.

This clone was seen only a few times. This sequence joins TRBV7-2 and TRBJ2-7; possible D gene TRBD1, 6 bases. Germline V gene lookup returns CDR1 SGHTA and CDR2 FQGNSA. V lost 5 bases and J 2 bases, leaving 16 bases between the germline ends. CDR3 size: 15 residues. CDR3 sequence (DNA): TGTGCCAGCAGCCCCGGGACATCCCCAACCTACGAGCAGTACTTC. Its protein product is CASSPGTSPTYEQYF.

The genes are TRBV4-1 and TRBJ2-7, with 7 bases aligning to TRBD1. The CDR3 runs 12 residues. Losses at the gene ends were 4 bases for V and 6 bases for J; bases not matched to a gene: 3. Looked up from germline, CDR1 is MGHRA and CDR2 is YSYEKL. The CDR3 protein is CASSRDSVEQYF. The DNA of the CDR3 is TGCGCCAGCAGCCGGGACAGCGTCGAGCAGTACTTC.

This clone occurred once. V and J are TRBV24-1 and TRBJ2-3, with D possibly matching TRBD1 (6 bases). The CDR3 is made up of 17 amino acids. CDR1 KGHDR and CDR2 SFDVKD come from the germline V gene. Trimming left V 4 bases short and J 2 bases short, with 18 bases between. In nucleotides, the CDR3 is TGTGCCACCAGTGACCCCGGACAGCCCAAAGACACAGATACGCAGTATTTT. Translating gives CATSDPGQPKDTDTQYF.

This chain joins TRBV7-3 and TRBJ1-1, with D tentatively TRBD1 (5 bases). In germline, CDR1 is SGHTA, CDR2 FQGTGA. This CDR3 spans 13 amino acids. V was trimmed by 4 bases and J by 6 bases, leaving 12 bases between them. The CDR3: CASSSWQGSEAFF. The CDR3 DNA reads TGTGCCAGCAGCTCTTGGCAGGGCTCTGAAGCTTTCTTT.

The chain recombines TRBV30 with TRBJ2-1; the D gene is possibly TRBD1 (6 bases). The germline V and J ends were trimmed by 3 bases and 7 bases, with 16 bases remaining between them. Germline CDR1 reads GTSNPN; CDR2 reads SVGIG (reference sequence). The CDR3 runs 14 residues. CDR3 protein: CAWSGQGSLNEQFF. Written as DNA, the CDR3 is TGTGCCTGGAGCGGTCAGGGGAGTTTGAATGAGCAGTTCTTC.

This clone has more than one count but fewer than ten. V and J are TRBV7-8 and TRBJ2-2; tentative D call: TRBD2 (6 bases). This CDR3 comprises 14 residues. V lost 8 bases and J 0 bases, leaving 10 bases between the germline ends. Germline V gene data show CDR1 as SGHVS and CDR2 as FQNEAQ. The CDR3 spells CASGGDSNTGELFF. DNA of the CDR3: TGTGCCAGCGGCGGGGACTCGAACACCGGGGAGCTGTTTTTT.

This clone was picked up one time. The CDR3 loop is CASSLTQGQSEAFF. CDR3 nucleotides: TGTGCCAGCAGCTTAACCCAGGGTCAAAGTGAAGCTTTCTTT. This rearrangement joins TRBV7-9 to TRBJ1-1, with D maybe TRBD1 (5 bases). The CDR3 is 14 residues long. The V gene's germline CDR1 is SEHNR and CDR2 FQNEAQ (reference sequence). The germline V and J ends were trimmed by 2 bases and 7 bases, with 14 bases remaining between them.

The rearrangement uses TRBV4-1 and TRBJ2-1, with unresolved D. CDR1 MGHRA and CDR2 YSYEKL come from the germline V gene. This CDR3 is built from 16 residues. V gave up 1 base and J gave up 6 bases, with 16 bases separating them. CDR3 coding DNA: TGCGCCAGCAGCCAAGCCGGTACCCTGATCTTCAATGAGCAGTTCTTC. Its translation is CASSQAGTLIFNEQFF.

This clone was counted only a few times. The J gene is TRBJ2-3, the V gene TRBV5-1; 11 bases align to TRBD2. The CDR3 is 16 amino acids. J was trimmed by 0 bases and V by 0 bases; bases with no gene match: 0. From germline, CDR1 is SGHRS and CDR2 YFSETQ. The CDR3 DNA sequence: TGCGCCAGCAGCTTGGGACTAGCGGGGAGCACAGATACGCAGTATTTT. It encodes CASSLGLAGSTDTQYF. The variable domain in full, completed from reference TRBV5-1 and TRBJ2-3, reads KAGVTQTPRYLIKTRGQQVTLSCSPISGHRSVSWYQQTPGQGLQFLFEYFSETQRNKGNFPGRFSGRQFSNSRSEMNVSTLELGDSALYLCASSLGLAGSTDTQYFGPGTRLTVL.

This clone was seen only once. CDR3 amino acids: CASSLPRQGRIEPQHF. CDR3 DNA sequence: TGTGCCAGCAGCTTACCTCGACAGGGGAGGATAGAGCCCCAGCATTTT. The gene calls are TRBV7-6 and TRBJ1-5; 8 bases match TRBD1. CDR1 is SGHVS, CDR2 FNYEAQ, per germline. The CDR3 is 16 amino acids. The J segment lost 8 bases and the V segment lost 2 bases, leaving 11 bases of the junction unmatched. Drawing the rest from reference TRBV7-6 and TRBJ1-5, the complete variable domain is GAGVSQSPRYKVTKRGQDVALRCDPISGHVSLYWYRQALGQGPEFLTYFNYEAQQDKSGLPNDRFSAERPEGSISTLTIQRTEQRDSAMYRCASSLPRQGRIEPQHFGDGTRLSIL.

The V and J genes are TRBV6-5 and TRBJ1-5; D is ambiguous. The CDR3 has 14 amino acids. Germline CDR1 and CDR2: MNHEY and SVGAGI. Trimming shortened V by 5 bases and J by 1 base, and 9 bases separated the two germline ends. CDR3 coding DNA: TGTGCCAGCAGTCCAACACCGAGCAATCAGCCCCAGCATTTT. Residues: CASSPTPSNQPQHF.

This rearrangement joins TRBV25-1 to TRBJ1-6; no firm D call. The germline V and J ends were trimmed by 5 bases and 4 bases, with 12 bases remaining between them. CDR1 and CDR2 (germline): MGHDK, SYGVNS. The CDR3 has 15 amino acids. CDR3 loop: CASSLSGLYNSPLHF. CDR3 nucleotide sequence: TGTGCCAGCAGTCTAAGCGGGCTATATAATTCACCCCTCCACTTT.

This chain connects TRBV27 to TRBJ1-5; D is perhaps TRBD1 (5 bases). The V end was cut by 6 bases, the J end by 1 base, with 22 bases between. There are 18 residues in the CDR3. Germline V gene data show CDR1 as MNHEY and CDR2 as SMNVEV (reference sequence). In DNA, the CDR3 is TGTGCCAGCAGCAATAAAGGGAAGGTAGACAGAAGCAATCAGCCCCAGCATTTT. This sequence encodes CASSNKGKVDRSNQPQHF.

The chain is built from TRBV24-1 and TRBJ2-7; weak D call: TRBD1 (6 bases). The V and J ends lost 4 bases and 6 bases respectively, with 15 bases between them. This CDR3 is built from 14 residues. Germline V gene sequence: CDR1 KGHDR, CDR2 SFDVKD. The CDR3 DNA sequence: TGTGCCACCAGTGACCGCCGGACAGTAAGCGAGCAGTACTTC. It encodes CATSDRRTVSEQYF.

This CDR3 reads CASRGRQGAFSGNTIYF. CDR3 sequence (DNA): TGTGCCAGCAGAGGCCGCCAGGGGGCCTTCTCTGGAAACACCATATATTTT. The chain links TRBV7-2 to TRBJ1-3, with 8 bases identical to TRBD1. This CDR3 region has 17 residues. CDR1 is SGHTA, CDR2 FQGNSA, per germline. With V trimmed by 6 bases and J by 0 bases, 10 bases remained unmatched. Full variable domain (remainder filled in from reference TRBV7-2 and TRBJ1-3): GAGVSQSPSNKVTEKGKDVELRCDPISGHTALYWYRQSLGQGLEFLIYFQGNSAPDKSGLPSDRFSAERTGGSVSTLTIQRTQQEDSAVYLCASRGRQGAFSGNTIYFGEGSWLTVV.

This clone was seen only a few times. The CDR3 protein is CSVAPSSYEQYF. CDR3 DNA: TGCAGCGTTGCACCTAGCTCCTACGAGCAGTACTTC. The V call is TRBV29-1, the J call TRBJ2-7; D remains ambiguous. V gave up 4 bases and J gave up 0 bases, with 7 bases separating them. Germline V gene lookup returns CDR1 SQVTM and CDR2 ANQGSEA. The CDR3 is 12 amino acids.

This clone was observed once. In nucleotides, the CDR3 is TGCGCCAGCAGCTTCCGGACAGACTATGGCTACACCTTC. Amino acid sequence: CASSFRTDYGYTF. The chain couples TRBV5-1 to TRBJ1-2; the D gene is possibly TRBD1 (6 bases). CDR1 and CDR2 from the germline V gene are SGHRS and YFSETQ. The CDR3 extends over 13 amino acids. Trimming stripped 2 bases from V and 3 bases from J, with 8 bases between. Complete variable domain (other parts from reference TRBV5-1 and TRBJ1-2): KAGVTQTPRYLIKTRGQQVTLSCSPISGHRSVSWYQQTPGQGLQFLFEYFSETQRNKGNFPGRFSGRQFSNSRSEMNVSTLELGDSALYLCASSFRTDYGYTFGSGTRLTVV.

This clone was counted only a few times. The gene calls are TRBV7-2 and TRBJ1-4; 7 bases align to TRBD1. Germline values: CDR1 SGHTA, CDR2 FQGNSA. The V gene end was trimmed by 5 bases and the J gene end by 8 bases; junction bases not matched to a gene: 5. The CDR3 has 13 amino acids. The CDR3: CASSMGTAEKLFF. The DNA for the CDR3 is TGTGCCAGCAGCATGGGGACAGCGGAAAAACTGTTTTTT.

V usage is TRBV5-1 and J usage is TRBJ1-2; TRBD1 might be the D (6 bases). CDR3 length: 14 residues. The germline V gene encodes CDR1 SGHRS and CDR2 YFSETQ. The V gene lost 0 bases and the J gene lost 2 bases, with 8 bases spanning the gap. Written as DNA, the CDR3 is TGCGCCAGCAGCTTGGAAGGGGGAAACTATGGCTACACCTTC. Its protein product is CASSLEGGNYGYTF.